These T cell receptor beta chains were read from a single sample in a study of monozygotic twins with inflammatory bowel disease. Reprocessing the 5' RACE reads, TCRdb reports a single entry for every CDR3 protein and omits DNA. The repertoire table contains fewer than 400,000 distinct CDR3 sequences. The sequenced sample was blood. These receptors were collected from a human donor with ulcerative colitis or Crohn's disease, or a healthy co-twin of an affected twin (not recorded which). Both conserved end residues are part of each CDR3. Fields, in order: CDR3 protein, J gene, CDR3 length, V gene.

CASSANLRDRAFGQYF	TRBJ2-7	16	TRBV2
CASSTGGEQYF	TRBJ2-7	11	TRBV18
CASSYMAAGVDYGYTF	TRBJ1-2	16	TRBV6-2/TRBV6-3
CASSKTGGETEAFF	TRBJ1-1	14	TRBV19
CAWSEGVEAFF	TRBJ1-1	11	TRBV30
CASSARTSGMYEQYF	TRBJ2-7	15	TRBV11-2
CASSVRLAGDNEQFF	TRBJ2-1	15	TRBV9
CASRTSGSNEQYF	TRBJ2-7	13	TRBV12-3/TRBV12-4
CATSDRDRAGETQYF	TRBJ2-5	15	TRBV24-1
CASSQKAGDREQYF	TRBJ2-7	14	TRBV7-2
CASGKTVNNEKLFF	TRBJ1-4	14	TRBV27
CASSLGGLVEETQYF	TRBJ2-5	15	TRBV5-1
CASSGQLTNYGYTF	TRBJ1-2	14	TRBV2
CASSFVRGAQETQYF	TRBJ2-5	15	TRBV7-8
CASSYRLEKLFF	TRBJ1-4	12	TRBV6-6
CSARDWQKYSNQPQHF	TRBJ1-5	16	TRBV20-1
CASSPTRDSQEFF	TRBJ2-1	13	TRBV18
CSASHRGNQPQHF	TRBJ1-5	13	TRBV29-1
CASSLRRGGYNEQFF	TRBJ2-1	15	TRBV7-2
CASSGGGGATDTQYF	TRBJ2-3	15	TRBV9
CASSIDGYEQYF	TRBJ2-7	12	TRBV7-2
CASSTGQVGDLRGYTF	TRBJ1-2	16	TRBV7-2
CASSLNRVGAGGQETQYF	TRBJ2-5	18	TRBV11-2
CASSGQGTNSPLHF	TRBJ1-6	14	TRBV2
CASSVGNPRDYEQYF	TRBJ2-7	15	TRBV9
CASSLAPRAGRNEKLFF	TRBJ1-4	17	TRBV14
CASSQVGIGTLNTGELFF	TRBJ2-2	18	TRBV4-3
CASRRDRRDTEAFF	TRBJ1-1	14	TRBV12-3/TRBV12-4
CAISETGVPEKLFF	TRBJ1-4	14	TRBV10-3
CASSVAPSRNTGELFF	TRBJ2-2	16	TRBV9
CASSLGRAHYEQYF	TRBJ2-7	14	TRBV5-1
CSASGGGVSDTQYF	TRBJ2-3	14	TRBV20-1
CASSYSGAGETQYF	TRBJ2-5	14	TRBV6-6
CASSLAGQSTGELFF	TRBJ2-2	15	TRBV27
CASSFSGQGVSPLHF	TRBJ1-6	15	TRBV5-4
CASSLPQGYEQYF	TRBJ2-7	13	TRBV5-6
CASSLPGGANTEAFF	TRBJ1-1	15	TRBV7-9
CASSLGGIVGQPQHF	TRBJ1-5	15	TRBV5-4
CASSLTSGGRGTDTQYF	TRBJ2-3	17	TRBV12-3/TRBV12-4
CASSYSTGGPQHF	TRBJ1-5	13	TRBV6-5
CASSQTPGQGANEQFF	TRBJ2-1	16	TRBV12-3/TRBV12-4
CASSRRATDTQYF	TRBJ2-3	13	TRBV7-7
CASKKGVNTEAFF	TRBJ1-1	13	TRBV6-4
CASSLDRTDYEQYF	TRBJ2-7	14	TRBV5-1
CASSSGGELFF	TRBJ2-2	11	TRBV7-8
CASSPRLAGVETQYF	TRBJ2-5	15	TRBV6-1
CASSLSLGTEYF	TRBJ2-7	12	TRBV3-1
CASSLTSVAADTQYF	TRBJ2-3	15	TRBV7-2
CSASYGTSGVTATQYF	TRBJ2-5	16	TRBV20-1
CASSSTSGPGHYGYTF	TRBJ1-2	16	TRBV6-5
CSAQTSGSYNEQFF	TRBJ2-1	14	TRBV20-1
CASSWARGSSYEQYF	TRBJ2-7	15	TRBV27
CASSLALLAGGTYNEQFF	TRBJ2-1	18	TRBV5-1
CASSPLFLRAGYEQFF	TRBJ2-1	16	TRBV5-1